This T cell receptor beta chain was captured in a study of brain T cells in children with intractable seizures. Unmatched junction bases numbered 7, after V lost 4 bases and J lost 8 bases. Germline V gives CDR1 SGHKS, CDR2 YYEKEE (reference sequence). The CDR3 sequence is 13 residues long. Assay: immunoSEQ multiplex PCR; the TCRdb copy retains only in-frame clones and omits some. The sample consists of approximately 110,000 clones, around 94% of them appearing once. This sequence joins TRBV5-5 and TRBJ1-2; 8 bases map to TRBD1. The specimen was peripheral blood, collected at surgery. This sequence originates from a boy under two years old with hemimegalencephaly and intractable seizures. In DNA, the CDR3 is TGTGCCAGCAGCAGAGTGACAGGGGTCGGCTACACCTTC. Protein product: CASSRVTGVGYTF.